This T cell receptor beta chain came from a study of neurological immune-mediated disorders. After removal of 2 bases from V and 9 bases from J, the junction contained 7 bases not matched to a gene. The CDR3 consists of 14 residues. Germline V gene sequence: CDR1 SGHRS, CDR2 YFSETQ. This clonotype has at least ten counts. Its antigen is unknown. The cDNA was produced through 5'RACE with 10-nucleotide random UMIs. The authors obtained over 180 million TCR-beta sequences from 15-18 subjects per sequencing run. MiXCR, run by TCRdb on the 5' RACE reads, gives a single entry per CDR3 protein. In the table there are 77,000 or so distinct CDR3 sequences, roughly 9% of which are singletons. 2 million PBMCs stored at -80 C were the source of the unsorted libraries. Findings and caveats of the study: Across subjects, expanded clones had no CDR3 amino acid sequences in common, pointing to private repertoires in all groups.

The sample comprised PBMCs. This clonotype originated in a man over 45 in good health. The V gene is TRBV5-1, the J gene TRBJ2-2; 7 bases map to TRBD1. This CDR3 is CASSFSRGIRELFF. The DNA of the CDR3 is TGCGCCAGCAGCTTTAGCAGGGGGATTCGGGAGCTGTTTTTT.